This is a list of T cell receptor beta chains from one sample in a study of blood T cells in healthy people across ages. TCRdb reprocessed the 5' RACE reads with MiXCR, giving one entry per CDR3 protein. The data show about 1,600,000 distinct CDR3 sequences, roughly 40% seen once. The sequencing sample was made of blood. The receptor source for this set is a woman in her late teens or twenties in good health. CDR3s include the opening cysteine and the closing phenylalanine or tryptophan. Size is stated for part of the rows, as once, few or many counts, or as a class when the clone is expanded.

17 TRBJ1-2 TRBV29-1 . CSVELTPTSLANYGYTF
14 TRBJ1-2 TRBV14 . CASTRQGGSGGYTF
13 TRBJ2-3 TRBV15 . CATSSFRGDTQYF
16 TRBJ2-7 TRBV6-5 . CASSYDPRGVTYEQYF
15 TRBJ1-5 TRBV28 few CASSAGGRSNQPQHF
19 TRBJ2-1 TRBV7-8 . CASSLVHPPLFAGYNEQFF
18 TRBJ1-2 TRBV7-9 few CASSLPAGTGGANYGYTF
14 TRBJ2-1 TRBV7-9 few CASSLGSSPSEQFF
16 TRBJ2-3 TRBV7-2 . CASSSPTGGRQDTQYF
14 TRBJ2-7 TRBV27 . CASSLSNGYYEQYF
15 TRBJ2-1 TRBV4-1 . CASSQDRGGYYEQFF
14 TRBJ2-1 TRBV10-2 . CASRTEGSYNEQFF
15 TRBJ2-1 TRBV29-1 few CSVDKAESSYNEQFF
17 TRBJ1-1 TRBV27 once CASSLPRMSGPYTEAFF
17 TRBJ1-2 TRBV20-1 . CSARDWGQGDTNYGYTF
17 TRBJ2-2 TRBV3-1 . CASSPEGSGYATGELFF
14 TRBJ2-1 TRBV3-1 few CASSQENRHDEQFF
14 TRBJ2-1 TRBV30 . CAWSEGTLYNEQFF
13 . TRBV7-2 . CASTVDTYNEQYF
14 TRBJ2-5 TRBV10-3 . CAISATRGEETQYF
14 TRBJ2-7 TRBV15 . CATSMTQGAYEQYF
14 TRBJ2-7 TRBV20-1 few CSAKAQSIAYEQYF
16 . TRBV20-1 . CSASRRGHKIFYEQYF
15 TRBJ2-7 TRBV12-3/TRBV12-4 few CASSPGTGDYYEQYF
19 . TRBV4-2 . CASSQEAGQKSSSYNEQYF
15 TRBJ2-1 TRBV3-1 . CASSHLLAAYNEQFF
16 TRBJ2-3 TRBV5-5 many CASSLPGTGGSDTQYF
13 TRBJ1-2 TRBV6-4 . CASAQSRGGGYTF
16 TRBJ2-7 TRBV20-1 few CSARVLAGNLVHEQYF
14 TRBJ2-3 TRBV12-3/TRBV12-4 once CASSVGRVSDTQYF
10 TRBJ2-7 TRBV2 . CASSDGAQYF
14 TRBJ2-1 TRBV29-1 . CSALRGAVYNEQFF
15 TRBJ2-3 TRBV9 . CASSVATSLPDTRYF
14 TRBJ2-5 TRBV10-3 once CAIRDPGAVETQYF
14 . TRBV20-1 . CSARDWGGGTEQYF